Below are 27 T cell receptor beta chains sequenced from a single sample in a study of cytomegalovirus exposure and HLA in healthy donors. PCR employed 60 Vbeta and 13 Jbeta primers. Data came from immunoSEQ multiplex PCR; TCRdb stores just in-frame clones and leaves some out. The repertoire has roughly 150,000 clones, roughly 70% of them found once; the top ten carry about 3%. Source material: PBMCs. Receptor source: a woman aged 45-59 years in good health and CMV-seropositive.

V gene TRBV7-6 combines with J gene TRBJ2-7; D may be TRBD2 (5 bases). Germline lookup yields CDR1 SGHVS and CDR2 FNYEAQ. The CDR3 is 15 residues long. Deletions cut 1 base from V and 4 bases from J, with 14 bases between. CDR3 nucleotides: TGTGCCAGCAGCTTAGGGGCTACACGGGAATACGAGCAGTACTTC. Amino acid sequence: CASSLGATREYEQYF.

This chain uses TRBV6-1 with TRBJ2-1; 10 nucleotides match TRBD2. The CDR3 is 14 residues long. Germline V gene sequence: CDR1 MNHNS, CDR2 SASEGT. V lost 10 bases to trimming and J lost 6 bases; unmatched junction nucleotides: 9. CDR3 sequence: CATSGGARTNEQFF. The CDR3 bases are TGTGCCACAAGCGGGGGGGCCCGGACCAATGAGCAGTTCTTC.

The genes are TRBV2 and TRBJ2-7, with D uncertain. V lost 3 bases and J lost 7, with 10 bases in between. The CDR3 loop spans 12 amino acids. Germline CDR1 is SNHLY and CDR2 is FYNNEI. DNA of the CDR3: TGTGCCAGCAGTGACCCAGGTTGGGAGCAGTACTTC. It is translated as CASSDPGWEQYF.

This clone was seen a few times. CDR3 bases: TGCGCCAGCAGCCACCCGGGACTTAGGAAGACCCAGTACTTC. It encodes CASSHPGLRKTQYF. The genes are TRBV4-1 and TRBJ2-5; D perhaps matches TRBD2 (6 bases). The V end was cut by 3 bases, the J end by 6 bases, with 14 bases between. The CDR3 consists of 14 residues. Per the germline V gene, CDR1 is MGHRA and CDR2 is YSYEKL.

This chain connects TRBV20-1 to TRBJ1-1; weak D call: TRBD1 (5 bases). Per the germline V gene, CDR1 is DFQATT and CDR2 is SNEGSKA (reference sequence). The V gene lost 5 bases and the J gene lost 4 bases, with 8 bases spanning the gap. CDR3 size: 11 residues. CDR3 protein: CSAQRGTEAFF. The CDR3 region has the DNA TGCAGTGCTCAAAGGGGCACTGAAGCTTTCTTT.

V gene TRBV2 combines with J gene TRBJ2-3, with TRBD1 matching over 8 bases. The length of the CDR3 is 14 residues. V dropped 7 bases and J dropped 6; count of bases not matched to a gene: 9. Germline lookup yields CDR1 SNHLY and CDR2 FYNNEI. CDR3 DNA: TGTGCCAGCAACGGAGGACAGGGCGCGGATACGCAGTATTTT. It specifies CASNGGQGADTQYF. The complete variable domain, with remaining parts taken from reference TRBV2 and TRBJ2-3, reads EPEVTQTPSHQVTQMGQEVILRCVPISNHLYFYWYRQILGQKVEFLVSFYNNEISEKSEIFDDQFSVERPDGSNFTLKIRSTKLEDSAMYFCASNGGQGADTQYFGPGTRLTVL.

The chain links TRBV6-1 to TRBJ2-4; maybe TRBD2 (6 bases). Trimming stripped 4 bases from V and 0 bases from J, with 7 bases between. The CDR3 length is 14 residues. CDR1 and CDR2 (germline): MNHNS, SASEGT. CDR3: CASSAGGAKNIQYF. The CDR3 region has the DNA TGTGCCAGCAGTGCCGGGGGAGCCAAAAACATTCAGTACTTC.

J is TRBJ1-1 and V is TRBV5-4; perhaps TRBD1 as D (5 bases). CDR3 length equals 15 residues. Per germline, CDR1 SGHNT and CDR2 YYREEE (reference sequence). V was trimmed by 0 bases and J by 4 bases, leaving 13 bases between them. DNA for the CDR3: TGTGCCAGCAGCTTGGATGCAGGGTTGGGCACTGAAGCTTTCTTT. Residues: CASSLDAGLGTEAFF.

V usage is TRBV9 and J usage is TRBJ2-5; no clear D. Germline V gene lookup returns CDR1 SGDLS and CDR2 YYNGEE. This CDR3 region has 14 residues. Trimming removed 4 bases from V and 5 bases from J, with 15 bases in between. CDR3 amino acids: CASSPRRQAETQYF. DNA for the CDR3: TGTGCCAGCAGCCCACGTAGGCAGGCGGAGACCCAGTACTTC. Drawing the rest from reference TRBV9 and TRBJ2-5, the complete variable domain is DSGVTQTPKHLITATGQRVTLRCSPRSGDLSVYWYQQSLDQGLQFLIQYYNGEERAKGNILERFSAQQFPDLHSELNLSSLELGDSALYFCASSPRRQAETQYFGPGTRLLVL.

This chain connects TRBV7-6 to TRBJ1-1; 7 bases are shared with TRBD1. From germline, CDR1 is SGHVS and CDR2 FNYEAQ. The CDR3 is made up of 15 amino acids. V was pared by 1 base and J by 6 bases, with 8 bases of the junction left unmatched. The CDR3 DNA reads as TGTGCCAGCAGCTTAGAGGGGGCGCAGGTCTCTGAAGCTTTCTTT. This sequence encodes CASSLEGAQVSEAFF.

The J gene is TRBJ1-2, the V gene TRBV18; 7 bases map to TRBD1. Trimming took 1 base from V and 3 from J; bases not matched to a gene: 5. This CDR3 is 15 amino acids long. The germline V gene has CDR1 KGHSH and CDR2 LQKENI. The CDR3 reads CASSPLAGGDYGYTF. CDR3 DNA sequence: TGTGCCAGCTCACCACTTGCAGGGGGTGACTATGGCTACACCTTC. The whole variable domain, remainder taken from reference TRBV18 and TRBJ1-2, is NAGVMQNPRHLVRRRGQEARLRCSPMKGHSHVYWYRQLPEEGLKFMVYLQKENIIDESGMPKERFSAEFPKEGPSILRIQQVVRGDSAAYFCASSPLAGGDYGYTFGSGTRLTVV.

The chain uses TRBV6-1 and TRBJ2-7; D call uncertain. V was pared by 3 bases and J by 4 bases, with 4 bases between. The CDR3 consists of 11 residues. Per the germline V gene, CDR1 is MNHNS and CDR2 is SASEGT. CDR3 bases: TGTGCCAGCAGTGATCAGTACGAGCAGTACTTC. As protein: CASSDQYEQYF.

The chain carries TRBV10-3 and TRBJ1-5; D not resolved. V dropped 4 bases and J dropped 4 bases, with 5 bases sitting between them. The CDR3 spans 12 residues. CDR1 and CDR2 (germline): ENHRY, SYGVKD. This chain's CDR3 is CAISGQNQPQHF. In DNA, the CDR3 is TGTGCCATCAGTGGCCAGAATCAGCCCCAGCATTTT.

The V and J genes are TRBV2 and TRBJ2-7; the match to TRBD2 covers 8 bases. CDR3 length equals 15 residues. Looked up from germline, CDR1 is SNHLY and CDR2 is FYNNEI. J lost 0 bases, V lost 6 bases, and 7 bases had no gene match. This chain's CDR3 is CASRELAVSSYEQYF. The DNA for the CDR3 is TGTGCCAGCAGGGAACTAGCGGTGAGCTCCTACGAGCAGTACTTC.

This clone was picked up one time. The J gene is TRBJ1-3, the V gene TRBV6-1; a weak D match, TRBD1 (6 bases). With 8 bases removed from V and 2 bases from J, the gap between germline ends came to 19 bases. Germline loops: CDR1 MNHNS, CDR2 SASEGT. The CDR3 runs to 16 residues. CDR3 region: CASCAYWGQPGNTIYF. As DNA, the CDR3 is TGTGCCAGCTGTGCATACTGGGGGCAGCCTGGAAACACCATATATTTT.

The rearrangement uses TRBV6-6 and TRBJ1-3; no clear D gene. Germline V gives CDR1 MNHNY, CDR2 SVGAGI (reference sequence). Trimming took 7 bases from V and 1 from J, leaving 14 bases between them. This CDR3 spans 15 amino acids. CDR3 nucleotide sequence: TGTGCCAGCACTATGACAAGCTTTTCTGGAAACACCATATATTTT. Protein product: CASTMTSFSGNTIYF.

The chain joins TRBV4-1 to TRBJ1-1; a weak D match, TRBD1 (5 bases). Germline V lookup: CDR1 MGHRA, CDR2 YSYEKL. V dropped 0 bases and J dropped 2 bases, with 13 bases sitting between them. This CDR3 contains 16 residues. The CDR3 region is CASSQDSRQLNTEAFF. Here the CDR3 DNA reads TGCGCCAGCAGCCAAGATAGCCGACAGCTAAACACTGAAGCTTTCTTT.

This clone has more than one count but fewer than ten. The genes are TRBV15 and TRBJ2-5, with TRBD2 identical over 13 bases. The tail of the sequence fits TRBJ2-7 better, so the J call may be wrong. Per germline, CDR1 LNHNV and CDR2 YYDKDF (reference sequence). The CDR3 length is 19 residues. The CDR3 here is CATSRDTELAGGSIYEQYF. CDR3 bases: TGTGCCACCAGCAGAGATACAGAACTAGCGGGGGGGTCGATCTACGAGCAGTACTTC.

The chain links TRBV5-1 to TRBJ2-1; D not resolved. Between the trimmed V and J ends, which lost 1 base and 3 bases, there was a span of 8 bases. Per the germline V gene, CDR1 is SGHRS and CDR2 is YFSETQ. The CDR3 has 14 residues. CDR3 protein: CASSLMLDYNEQFF. CDR3 coding DNA: TGCGCCAGCAGCTTGATGCTAGACTACAATGAGCAGTTCTTC.

This chain uses TRBV2 with TRBJ1-2; no firm D call. There are 17 residues in the CDR3. Trimming shortened V by 4 bases and J by 7 bases, and 25 bases separated the two germline ends. Germline CDR1 and CDR2: SNHLY and FYNNEI. The CDR3: CASSGIGKGVGYGGYTF. CDR3 in DNA: TGTGCCAGCAGTGGAATCGGGAAGGGCGTTGGGTATGGTGGCTACACCTTC.

This chain uses TRBV9 with TRBJ2-5; 13 nucleotides align to TRBD2. V shed 4 bases, J shed 3 bases, and the junction held 3 bases outside the gene matches. Germline assignment: CDR1 SGDLS and CDR2 YYNGEE. The CDR3 consists of 15 residues. DNA of the CDR3: TGTGCCAGCAGCCCCGGGACTAGCGGGGAAGAGACCCAGTACTTC. This codes for CASSPGTSGEETQYF. The complete variable domain, with remaining parts taken from reference TRBV9 and TRBJ2-5, reads DSGVTQTPKHLITATGQRVTLRCSPRSGDLSVYWYQQSLDQGLQFLIQYYNGEERAKGNILERFSAQQFPDLHSELNLSSLELGDSALYFCASSPGTSGEETQYFGPGTRLLVL.

V gene TRBV27 combines with J gene TRBJ2-2; TRBD2 is a possible D gene (6 bases). V was cut by 7 bases and J by 2 bases, with 17 bases left in between. In germline, CDR1 is MNHEY, CDR2 SMNVEV (reference sequence). CDR3 length: 16 residues. The CDR3: CASKRATNRNTGELFF. DNA of the CDR3: TGTGCCAGCAAGCGGGCGACAAACAGAAACACCGGGGAGCTGTTTTTT.

This clone has a single count. The chain carries TRBV19 and TRBJ2-1, with TRBD2 identical over 7 bases. Germline CDR1 and CDR2: LNHDA and SQIVND (reference sequence). CDR3 length equals 14 residues. Trimming cost V 6 bases and J 8 bases; bases outside gene matches: 10. CDR3 region: CASSIILASDEQFF. The CDR3 DNA sequence: TGTGCCAGTAGCATTATACTAGCGTCCGATGAGCAGTTCTTC.

For the CDR3, the DNA is TGTGCCAGCAGTCGCGGGACAGCAGATGGCTACACCTTC. This sequence encodes CASSRGTADGYTF. This chain uses TRBV7-9 with TRBJ1-2; 7 nucleotides align to TRBD1. V dropped 6 bases and J dropped 6; count of bases not matched to a gene: 7. The CDR3 covers 13 residues. Germline V gene data show CDR1 as SEHNR and CDR2 as FQNEAQ (reference sequence). Complete variable domain (other parts from reference TRBV7-9 and TRBJ1-2): DTGVSQNPRHKITKRGQNVTFRCDPISEHNRLYWYRQTLGQGPEFLTYFQNEAQLEKSRLLSDRFSAERPKGSFSTLEIQRTEQGDSAMYLCASSRGTADGYTFGSGTRLTVV.

The V gene is TRBV6-4, the J gene TRBJ2-5; 8 positions agree with TRBD2. The junction had 10 bases not matched to a gene; V was cut back by 5 bases and J by 5 bases. This CDR3 comprises 15 residues. Germline values: CDR1 MRHNA, CDR2 SNTAGT. CDR3 sequence (DNA): TGTGCCAGCAGTCCCCTCGGGGGGGCCCGGGAGACCCAGTACTTC. Translation: CASSPLGGARETQYF.

This sequence joins TRBV9 and TRBJ1-5; no reliable D call. From germline, CDR1 is SGDLS and CDR2 YYNGEE. The V and J ends lost 4 bases and 5 bases respectively, with 10 bases between them. The CDR3 extends over 13 amino acids. For the CDR3, the DNA is TGTGCCAGCAGCTCAGACATGGATCAGCCCCAGCATTTT. Translation: CASSSDMDQPQHF.

The chain carries TRBV18 and TRBJ2-6, with D tentatively TRBD1 (6 bases). Looked up from germline, CDR1 is KGHSH and CDR2 is LQKENI. V lost 3 bases and J lost 1, with 13 bases in between. The CDR3 consists of 17 residues. The CDR3 region is CASSPTGTGSGANVLTF. The DNA of the CDR3 is TGTGCCAGCTCACCCACAGGGACGGGGTCTGGGGCCAACGTCCTGACTTTC.